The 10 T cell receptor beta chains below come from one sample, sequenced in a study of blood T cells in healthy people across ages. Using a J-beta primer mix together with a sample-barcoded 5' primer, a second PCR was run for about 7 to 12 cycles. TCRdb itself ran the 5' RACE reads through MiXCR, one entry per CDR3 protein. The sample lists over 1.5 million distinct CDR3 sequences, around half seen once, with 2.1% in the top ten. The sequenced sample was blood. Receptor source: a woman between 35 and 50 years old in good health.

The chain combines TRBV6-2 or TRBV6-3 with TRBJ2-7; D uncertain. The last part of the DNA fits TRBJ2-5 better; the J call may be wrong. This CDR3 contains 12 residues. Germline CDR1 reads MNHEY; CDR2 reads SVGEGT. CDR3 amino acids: CASSYSRKTQYF. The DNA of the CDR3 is TGTGCCAGCAGTTACTCGCGAAAGACCCAGTACTTC.

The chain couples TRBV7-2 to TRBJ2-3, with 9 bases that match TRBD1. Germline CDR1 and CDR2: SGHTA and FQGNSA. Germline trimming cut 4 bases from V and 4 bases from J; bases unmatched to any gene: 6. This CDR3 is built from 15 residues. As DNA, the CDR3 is TGTGCCAGCAGCTGGGGACAGGGTGGCCCAGATACGCAGTATTTT. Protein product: CASSWGQGGPDTQYF.

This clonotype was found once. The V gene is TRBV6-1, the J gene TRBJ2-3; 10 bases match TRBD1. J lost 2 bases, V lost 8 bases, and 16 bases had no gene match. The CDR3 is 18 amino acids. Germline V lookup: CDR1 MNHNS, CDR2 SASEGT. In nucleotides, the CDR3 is TGTGCCAGCTCCGTGGGAAGGGGACAGGGGCAGATCACAGATACGCAGTATTTT. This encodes CASSVGRGQGQITDTQYF.

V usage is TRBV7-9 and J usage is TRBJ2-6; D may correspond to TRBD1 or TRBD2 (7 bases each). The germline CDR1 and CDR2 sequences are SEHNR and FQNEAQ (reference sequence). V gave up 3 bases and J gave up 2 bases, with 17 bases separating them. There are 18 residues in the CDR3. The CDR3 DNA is TGTGCCAGCAGCTTTGGGAGGGGGCGTTCTCCTGGGGCCAACGTCCTGACTTTC. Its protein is CASSFGRGRSPGANVLTF.

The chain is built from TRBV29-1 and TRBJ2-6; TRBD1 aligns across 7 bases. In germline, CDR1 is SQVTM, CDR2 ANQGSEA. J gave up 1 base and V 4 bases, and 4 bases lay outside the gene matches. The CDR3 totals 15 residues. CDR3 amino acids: CSVGQGVSGANVLTF. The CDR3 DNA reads TGCAGCGTTGGCCAGGGGGTTTCTGGGGCCAACGTCCTGACTTTC.

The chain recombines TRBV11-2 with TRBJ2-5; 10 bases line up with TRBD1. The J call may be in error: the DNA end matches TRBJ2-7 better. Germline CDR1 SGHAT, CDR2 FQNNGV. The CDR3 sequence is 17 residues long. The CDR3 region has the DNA TGTGCCAGCAGCCCTAATGACAGGGGGCAGAGCTCCTACGAGCAGTACTTC. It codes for CASSPNDRGQSSYEQYF.

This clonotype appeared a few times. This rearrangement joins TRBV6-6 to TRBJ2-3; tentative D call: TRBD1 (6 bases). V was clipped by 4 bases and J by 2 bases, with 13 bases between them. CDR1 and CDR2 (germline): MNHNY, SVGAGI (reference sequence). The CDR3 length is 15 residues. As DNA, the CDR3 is TGTGCCAGCAGTTCCCGGACAGACTACACAGATACGCAGTATTTT. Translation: CASSSRTDYTDTQYF.

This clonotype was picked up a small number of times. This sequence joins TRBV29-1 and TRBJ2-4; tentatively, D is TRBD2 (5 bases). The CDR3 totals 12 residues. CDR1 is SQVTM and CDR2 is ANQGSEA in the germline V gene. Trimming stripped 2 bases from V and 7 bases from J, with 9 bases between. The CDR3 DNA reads TGCAGCGTTGAAATCACGGGGAACATTCAGTACTTC. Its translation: CSVEITGNIQYF.

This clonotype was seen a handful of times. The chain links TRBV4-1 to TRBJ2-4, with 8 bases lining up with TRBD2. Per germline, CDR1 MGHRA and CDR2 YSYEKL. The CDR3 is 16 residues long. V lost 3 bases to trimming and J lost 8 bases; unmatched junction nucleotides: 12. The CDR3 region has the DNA TGCGCCAGCAGCCAGGCGGCCACCCCGGGGGGGGACATTCAGTACTTC. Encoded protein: CASSQAATPGGDIQYF.

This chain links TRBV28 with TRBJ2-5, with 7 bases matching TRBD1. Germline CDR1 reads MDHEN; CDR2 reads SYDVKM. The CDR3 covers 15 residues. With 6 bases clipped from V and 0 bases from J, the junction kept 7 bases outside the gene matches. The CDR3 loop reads CASSSRDSHQETQYF. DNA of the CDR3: TGTGCCAGCAGCTCCCGGGACAGTCACCAAGAGACCCAGTACTTC.